A single sample is the source of the 22 T cell receptor beta chains below, sequenced in a study of blood T cell repertoires in COVID-19. Sequencing used immunoSEQ multiplex PCR; TCRdb keeps in-frame clones, though not all of them. The table has about 250,000 clones, around 90% seen once. The sample taken for sequencing was PBMCs or T cells enriched from blood (not recorded which). The receptors come from a woman between 40 and 50 years old who had been exposed to COVID-19.

The chain joins TRBV7-3 to TRBJ2-5, with 9 bases lining up with TRBD2. Unmatched junction bases numbered 3, after V lost 2 bases and J lost 5 bases. CDR1 and CDR2 (germline): SGHTA, FQGTGA. CDR3 length: 14 residues. CDR3 sequence reads: CASSLLGLAETQYF. The CDR3 nucleotides are TGTGCCAGCAGCTTACTGGGACTAGCTGAGACCCAGTACTTC.

V and J are TRBV30 and TRBJ2-7, with TRBD2 matching 7 bases. The CDR3 has 16 residues. The ends lost 2 bases at V and 1 base at J; junction bases unmatched: 11. The germline CDR1 and CDR2 sequences are GTSNPN and SVGIG (reference sequence). The CDR3 protein is CAWSWPRTGGSYEQYF. CDR3 bases: TGTGCCTGGAGTTGGCCCAGGACGGGGGGTTCCTACGAGCAGTACTTC.

The V gene is TRBV7-9, the J gene TRBJ2-7, with a weak D call TRBD2 (6 bases). This CDR3 contains 13 residues. Germline CDR1 and CDR2: SEHNR and FQNEAQ (reference sequence). Trimming shortened V by 2 bases and J by 6 bases, and 11 bases separated the two germline ends. The CDR3: CASSLMAGSEQYF. The CDR3 nucleotides are TGTGCCAGCAGCTTAATGGCGGGAAGCGAGCAGTACTTC. Full variable domain (missing parts from reference TRBV7-9 and TRBJ2-7): DTGVSQNPRHKITKRGQNVTFRCDPISEHNRLYWYRQTLGQGPEFLTYFQNEAQLEKSRLLSDRFSAERPKGSFSTLEIQRTEQGDSAMYLCASSLMAGSEQYFGPGTRLTVT.

V gene TRBV14 combines with J gene TRBJ2-1; TRBD2 matches 9 bases. Germline V gives CDR1 SGHDN, CDR2 FVKESK. After removal of 3 bases from V and 5 bases from J, the junction contained 2 bases not matched to a gene. The length of the CDR3 is 14 residues. In DNA, the CDR3 is TGTGCCAGCAGCCATCTAGCGGGACACAATGAGCAGTTCTTC. This codes for CASSHLAGHNEQFF.

The gene calls are TRBV14 and TRBJ2-5; 11 nucleotides agree with TRBD2. Germline V gene data show CDR1 as SGHDN and CDR2 as FVKESK. V gave up 0 bases and J gave up 2 bases; unmatched junction bases: 5. The CDR3 has 17 residues. CDR3 nucleotides: TGTGCCAGCAGCCAAGATACTAGCGGGGGCTTTCAAGAGACCCAGTACTTC. Its protein product is CASSQDTSGGFQETQYF.

The rearrangement links TRBV18 to TRBJ2-2; maybe TRBD2 (6 bases). V lost 7 bases and J lost 4, with 19 bases in between. The CDR3 consists of 16 residues. Germline lookup yields CDR1 KGHSH and CDR2 LQKENI. The CDR3: CASCPTRSLATGELFF. CDR3 coding DNA: TGTGCCAGCTGCCCGACTAGATCTCTGGCCACCGGGGAGCTGTTTTTT.

The rearrangement joins TRBV7-9 to TRBJ1-5; unclear D gene. The CDR3 contains 12 residues. Germline CDR1 is SEHNR and CDR2 is FQNEAQ (reference sequence). V lost 4 bases and J 5 bases, leaving 6 bases between the germline ends. In DNA, the CDR3 is TGTGCCAGCAGCTACAAAGATCAGCCCCAGCATTTT. Translated: CASSYKDQPQHF.

The chain joins TRBV4-1 to TRBJ2-5; D is possibly TRBD2 (6 bases). Trimming removed 5 bases at V and 1 base at J, with 11 bases between. The CDR3 is 14 amino acids. Per the germline V gene, CDR1 is MGHRA and CDR2 is YSYEKL. The CDR3 loop reads CASSIAATQETQYF. CDR3 DNA: TGCGCCAGCAGCATAGCGGCAACCCAAGAGACCCAGTACTTC.

The chain has TRBV28 and TRBJ1-1; D might be TRBD1 (5 bases). CDR3 length: 13 residues. Per germline, CDR1 MDHEN and CDR2 SYDVKM. Between the trimmed V and J ends, which lost 7 bases and 4 bases, there was a span of 13 bases. CDR3 bases: TGTGCCAGCACCTCCCACGGGGGCACTGAAGCTTTCTTT. This encodes CASTSHGGTEAFF.

The chain uses TRBV30 and TRBJ1-2; 9 nucleotides agree with TRBD1. The CDR3 loop spans 15 amino acids. V was clipped by 1 base and J by 4 bases; unmatched bases: 7. Per the germline V gene, CDR1 is GTSNPN and CDR2 is SVGIG (reference sequence). The CDR3 sequence is CAWSAGTGWSYGYTF. The CDR3 DNA follows: TGTGCCTGGAGTGCCGGGACAGGGTGGAGCTATGGCTACACCTTC.

The table lists this clone with a count of one. V and J are TRBV4-3 and TRBJ2-1, with TRBD2 matching 13 bases. This CDR3 has 21 residues. The V and J ends lost 0 bases and 5 bases, in that order; junction bases with no gene match: 16. Looked up from germline, CDR1 is LGHNA and CDR2 is YSLEER. The CDR3 DNA reads TGCGCCAGCAGCCAAGATGGCGCCGGGACTAGCGGGGATTGGAAGAACAATGAGCAGTTCTTC. Protein product: CASSQDGAGTSGDWKNNEQFF.

The chain couples TRBV4-3 to TRBJ1-6; 9 nucleotides align to TRBD1. The germline CDR1 and CDR2 sequences are LGHNA and YSLEER. V gave up 0 bases and J gave up 10 bases; unmatched junction bases: 10. This CDR3 is built from 17 residues. As DNA, the CDR3 is TGCGCCAGCAGCCAAGACGTGATGGGACAGGGTTACTCACCCCTCCACTTT. Translated, it gives CASSQDVMGQGYSPLHF.

The chain uses TRBV18 and TRBJ1-5; tentative D call: TRBD1 (6 bases). The CDR3 is 14 residues long. CDR1 and CDR2 from the germline V gene are KGHSH and LQKENI. V shed 4 bases and J shed 1 base, with 8 bases lying between them. CDR3 DNA: TGTGCCAGCTCACAACAGGGAAGCAATCAGCCCCAGCATTTT. Its protein is CASSQQGSNQPQHF. Using reference TRBV18 and TRBJ1-5 for the parts outside the CDR3, the full variable domain is NAGVMQNPRHLVRRRGQEARLRCSPMKGHSHVYWYRQLPEEGLKFMVYLQKENIIDESGMPKERFSAEFPKEGPSILRIQQVVRGDSAAYFCASSQQGSNQPQHFGDGTRLSIL.

The chain has TRBV7-2 and TRBJ2-3, with D maybe TRBD2 (6 bases). Per the germline V gene, CDR1 is SGHTA and CDR2 is FQGNSA. This CDR3 region has 15 residues. Between the trimmed V and J ends, which lost 5 bases and 2 bases, there was a span of 14 bases. The CDR3 DNA sequence: TGTGCCAGCAGCCGCGGAGGGGCAGACACAGATACGCAGTATTTT. Translation: CASSRGGADTDTQYF.

This sequence joins TRBV29-1 and TRBJ2-3, with D possibly TRBD2 on 6 matching bases. V shed 3 bases and J shed 4 bases, with 8 bases lying between them. In germline, CDR1 is SQVTM, CDR2 ANQGSEA. The CDR3 totals 12 residues. The CDR3 reads CSVERGSDTQYF. CDR3 DNA sequence: TGCAGCGTTGAGCGGGGTTCAGATACGCAGTATTTT.

V gene TRBV10-2 combines with J gene TRBJ2-3; 13 bases agree with TRBD2. Germline loops: CDR1 WSHSY, CDR2 SAAADI. The CDR3 has 14 residues. J was trimmed by 5 bases and V by 6 bases; bases with no gene match: 2. CDR3 sequence: CASRLAGGLDTQYF. The CDR3 DNA reads as TGCGCCAGCAGACTAGCGGGGGGGTTAGATACGCAGTATTTT.

This clone was seen once. The rearrangement joins TRBV28 to TRBJ2-5; 8 bases align to TRBD1. V shed 6 bases, J shed 4 bases, and the junction held 7 bases outside the gene matches. The CDR3 has 14 residues. Looked up from germline, CDR1 is MDHEN and CDR2 is SYDVKM. The CDR3 reads CASSFGQGGETQYF. The CDR3 coding sequence is TGTGCCAGCAGCTTCGGACAGGGTGGAGAGACCCAGTACTTC. Full variable domain (outside the CDR3, taken from reference TRBV28 and TRBJ2-5): DVKVTQSSRYLVKRTGEKVFLECVQDMDHENMFWYRQDPGLGLRLIYFSYDVKMKEKGDIPEGYSVSREKKERFSLILESASTNQTSMYLCASSFGQGGETQYFGPGTRLLVL.

This clone came up once. V usage is TRBV7-9 and J usage is TRBJ2-3, with TRBD1 matching over 8 bases. CDR3 length equals 17 residues. Germline V gene sequence: CDR1 SEHNR, CDR2 FQNEAQ (reference sequence). V trimming: 4 bases; J trimming: 1 base; junction bases outside the gene matches: 10. Written as DNA, the CDR3 is TGTGCCAGCAGCTCGACACGGACAGGGCCAGGCACAGATACGCAGTATTTT. Amino acids: CASSSTRTGPGTDTQYF.

V gene TRBV5-4 combines with J gene TRBJ2-5, with TRBD1 identical over 9 bases. The V segment lost 0 bases and the J segment 4 bases; nucleotides outside the gene matches: 4. Germline CDR1 and CDR2: SGHNT and YYREEE (reference sequence). This CDR3 region has 15 residues. CDR3 in amino acids: CASSLAGTGPETQYF. The CDR3 coding sequence is TGTGCCAGCAGCTTGGCCGGGACAGGGCCAGAGACCCAGTACTTC.

This chain joins TRBV15 and TRBJ2-3; perhaps TRBD1 as D (6 bases). V lost 3 bases to trimming and J lost 2 bases, with 9 bases between them. CDR3 length: 14 amino acids. Germline V gives CDR1 LNHNV, CDR2 YYDKDF (reference sequence). Here the CDR3 DNA reads TGTGCCACCAGCAGCAGGGGCCCCACAGATACGCAGTATTTT. Residues: CATSSRGPTDTQYF.

The V call is TRBV7-2, the J call TRBJ2-1, with 8 bases matching TRBD2. The germline V gene has CDR1 SGHTA and CDR2 FQGNSA. The V and J ends lost 1 base and 10 bases, in that order; junction bases with no gene match: 6. This CDR3 region has 14 residues. For the CDR3, the DNA is TGTGCCAGCAGCTTAGTTTTTAGACTAGCGGAGCAGTTCTTC. Translating it yields CASSLVFRLAEQFF.

The rearrangement uses TRBV19 and TRBJ1-1, with D possibly being TRBD1 (6 bases). There are 15 residues in the CDR3. V lost 9 bases, J lost 3 bases, and 20 bases lay in between. CDR1 and CDR2 (germline): LNHDA, SQIVND (reference sequence). CDR3 coding DNA: TGTGCCAGCACAAGAGGACAGCCGGGCGACACTGAAGCTTTCTTT. This codes for CASTRGQPGDTEAFF.